This T cell receptor beta chain was recovered during a study of CD8+ T cells in alopecia areata. As for the study in general: Treated patients were dosed with oral tofacitinib, taking 5 to 10 mg twice daily. Study-wide results and limits: Lesional tissue from the scalp (especially in alopecia totalis/universalis) showed higher clonality than normal scalp. Normal skin's resident alphabeta T cells are also sequenced in scalp samples.

Patients with alopecia areata provided lesional scalp punch biopsies as well as peripheral blood. Trimming cost V 3 bases and J 0 bases, with 14 bases left between them. The CDR3 has 17 amino acids. CDR1 MDHEN and CDR2 SYDVKM come from the germline V gene. Following RNA extraction, reverse transcription yielded cDNA that acted as the sequencing template. Assay: immunoSEQ multiplex PCR; the TCRdb copy retains only in-frame clones and omits some. The sample consists of around 15,000 clones, 45% to 65% of them appearing once. This clone was picked up a small number of times. The antigen is not known. The rearrangement joins TRBV28 to TRBJ2-2; D gene uncertain. The clonotype comes from a human donor with alopecia areata. Source material: skin. The CDR3: CASSFPWVGPNTGELFF. The CDR3 nucleotides are TGTGCCAGCAGTTTCCCTTGGGTCGGACCGAACACCGGGGAGCTGTTTTTT.